Shown below are 20 T cell receptor beta chains from a single sample sequenced in a study of siplizumab effects on memory and regulatory T cells. TCRdb keeps only in-frame clones here, not all; method: immunoSEQ multiplex PCR. The sample includes under 100,000 clones, 85% to 95% seen only once; the top ten take 1% to 1.5%. The sequenced sample consisted of non-Treg CD4+ T cells sorted from blood. The receptor set was obtained from a human donor in good health.

This chain joins TRBV5-1 and TRBJ2-7; no firm D call. Germline CDR1 reads SGHRS; CDR2 reads YFSETQ. The CDR3 spans 15 residues. Trimming took off 0 bases at V and 0 bases at J, with 10 bases between the two ends. In DNA form, the CDR3 reads TGCGCCAGCAGCTTGGCGGTCGAGGTCTCCTACGAGCAGTACTTC. It specifies CASSLAVEVSYEQYF.

The chain has TRBV29-1 and TRBJ1-1, with a tentative D call TRBD1 (5 bases). With 6 bases removed from V and 1 base from J, the gap between germline ends came to 9 bases. The CDR3 totals 12 residues. Germline CDR1 SQVTM, CDR2 ANQGSEA. CDR3 coding DNA: TGCAGCGTCGGGGGGTGGAACACTGAAGCTTTCTTT. Translation gives CSVGGWNTEAFF. Drawing the rest from reference TRBV29-1 and TRBJ1-1, the complete variable domain is SAVISQKPSRDICQRGTSLTIQCQVDSQVTMMFWYRQQPGQSLTLIATANQGSEATYESGFVIDKFPISRPNLTFSTLTVSNMSPEDSSIYLCSVGGWNTEAFFGQGTRLTVV.

This clone was counted between two and nine times. The rearrangement uses TRBV5-1 and TRBJ1-1; D is ambiguous. The ends were cut back, 0 bases at V and 7 bases at J, with 13 bases in the middle. Germline V gene lookup returns CDR1 SGHRS and CDR2 YFSETQ. The CDR3 loop spans 14 amino acids. The CDR3 nucleotides are TGCGCCAGCAGCTTGGTAGGAGGGCAAGGTGAAGCTTTCTTT. Amino acid sequence: CASSLVGGQGEAFF. The full variable domain, completed using reference TRBV5-1 and TRBJ1-1, is KAGVTQTPRYLIKTRGQQVTLSCSPISGHRSVSWYQQTPGQGLQFLFEYFSETQRNKGNFPGRFSGRQFSNSRSEMNVSTLELGDSALYLCASSLVGGQGEAFFGQGTRLTVV.

CDR3 sequence reads: CATSRGGFVSGNTIYF. The CDR3 nucleotides read TGTGCCACCAGCAGAGGAGGATTCGTCTCTGGAAACACCATATATTTT. The gene calls are TRBV15 and TRBJ1-3; D unclear. V gave up 1 base and J gave up 0 bases, with 10 bases separating them. Per the germline V gene, CDR1 is LNHNV and CDR2 is YYDKDF (reference sequence). The CDR3 length is 16 residues. The whole variable domain, remainder taken from reference TRBV15 and TRBJ1-3, is DAMVIQNPRYQVTQFGKPVTLSCSQTLNHNVMYWYQQKSSQAPKLLFHYYDKDFNNEADTPDNFQSRRPNTSFCFLDIRSPGLGDTAMYLCATSRGGFVSGNTIYFGEGSWLTVV.

V is TRBV5-1 and J is TRBJ1-5, with 7 positions matching TRBD1. Trimming removed 1 base from V and 0 bases from J; junction bases left unmatched: 10. The CDR3 is made up of 18 amino acids. Germline V gene sequence: CDR1 SGHRS, CDR2 YFSETQ. In nucleotides, the CDR3 is TGCGCCAGCAGCTTGCGGCCGCAGGGACAGAATAGCAATCAGCCCCAGCATTTT. It encodes CASSLRPQGQNSNQPQHF.

The chain couples TRBV28 to TRBJ2-7; D uncertain. CDR1 and CDR2 (germline): MDHEN, SYDVKM. This CDR3 is built from 14 residues. The V and J ends lost 3 bases and 1 base respectively, with 10 bases between them. The CDR3 DNA sequence: TGTGCCAGCAGTTTTTTATCCAAATCCTACGAGCAGTACTTC. As protein: CASSFLSKSYEQYF.

The chain joins TRBV7-2 to TRBJ1-1; 7 bases fit TRBD1. CDR1 is SGHTA and CDR2 is FQGNSA in the germline V gene. Losses at the gene ends were 6 bases for V and 0 bases for J; bases not matched to a gene: 7. The CDR3 consists of 15 residues. CDR3 protein: CASRPQGQMNTEAFF. The CDR3 nucleotides are TGTGCCAGCAGACCACAGGGACAGATGAACACTGAAGCTTTCTTT.

The chain uses TRBV18 and TRBJ2-2, with a tentative D call TRBD1 (5 bases). Deletions cut 1 base from V and 5 bases from J, with 5 bases between. In germline, CDR1 is KGHSH, CDR2 LQKENI. The CDR3 sequence is 13 residues long. CDR3 DNA: TGTGCCAGCTCACCACAGGGGACCGGGGAGCTGTTTTTT. Residues: CASSPQGTGELFF.

The chain recombines TRBV4-1 with TRBJ2-3, with 7 bases aligning to TRBD2. V trimming: 4 bases; J trimming: 2 bases; junction bases outside the gene matches: 6. The CDR3 has 15 residues. Germline loops: CDR1 MGHRA, CDR2 YSYEKL. The CDR3 protein is CASSLLADPTDTQYF. DNA for the CDR3: TGCGCCAGCAGCCTTCTAGCGGACCCCACAGATACGCAGTATTTT.

The chain employs TRBV6-5 and TRBJ2-2, with 7 positions matching TRBD1. The length of the CDR3 is 15 residues. The V segment lost 0 bases and the J segment 5 bases; nucleotides outside the gene matches: 3. Germline V CDR1 and CDR2: MNHEY, SVGAGI. CDR3 residues: CASSYSGQVTGELFF. CDR3 bases: TGTGCCAGCAGTTACTCCGGACAGGTTACCGGGGAGCTGTTTTTT.

In its sample, this clone was seen once. The chain carries TRBV28 and TRBJ2-1; perhaps D is TRBD1 or TRBD2 (5 bases each). CDR1 is MDHEN and CDR2 is SYDVKM in the germline V gene. This CDR3 comprises 17 residues. V lost 3 bases, J lost 2 bases, and 17 bases lay in between. The CDR3 loop reads CASSFRLRGVPYNEQFF. CDR3 nucleotides: TGTGCCAGCAGTTTTCGACTTAGGGGAGTTCCCTACAATGAGCAGTTCTTC.

In this sample, this clone turned up once. CDR3 nucleotides: TGTGCCAGCAGCTTGGATCTGCTATCTGGAAACACCATATATTTT. It yields the protein CASSLDLLSGNTIYF. The rearrangement joins TRBV5-4 to TRBJ1-3; D remains unclear. Germline values: CDR1 SGHNT, CDR2 YYREEE (reference sequence). V was clipped by 0 bases and J by 1 base, with 8 bases between them. This CDR3 is 15 amino acids long. The full variable domain, its missing parts supplied by reference TRBV5-4 and TRBJ1-3, is ETGVTQSPTHLIKTRGQQVTLRCSSQSGHNTVSWYQQALGQGPQFIFQYYREEENGRGNFPPRFSGLQFPNYSSELNVNALELDDSALYLCASSLDLLSGNTIYFGEGSWLTVV.

The chain has TRBV5-1 and TRBJ1-2, with D perhaps TRBD1 (5 bases). The V end lost 5 bases, the J end lost 2 bases, and 22 bases lay between the germline ends. There are 17 residues in the CDR3. CDR1 and CDR2 (germline): SGHRS, YFSETQ. The CDR3 coding sequence is TGCGCCAGCAGTTCCCAGCCGGCCCTCGACAGCAACTATGGCTACACCTTC. This translates into CASSSQPALDSNYGYTF. The entire variable domain, with the rest obtained from reference TRBV5-1 and TRBJ1-2, is as follows: KAGVTQTPRYLIKTRGQQVTLSCSPISGHRSVSWYQQTPGQGLQFLFEYFSETQRNKGNFPGRFSGRQFSNSRSEMNVSTLELGDSALYLCASSSQPALDSNYGYTFGSGTRLTVV.

Notes on this clone: Additional DNA sequences in this sample encode the identical CDR3. This chain uses TRBV5-1 with TRBJ2-4, with 7 positions matching TRBD1. Germline V gives CDR1 SGHRS, CDR2 YFSETQ. This CDR3 region has 14 residues. Germline trimming cut 3 bases from V and 5 bases from J; bases unmatched to any gene: 5. The CDR3 sequence is CASSSRDRQNIQYF. In DNA form, the CDR3 reads TGCGCCAGCAGCTCCCGGGACAGACAAAACATTCAGTACTTC.

The V call is TRBV18, the J call TRBJ2-3; no clear D. Per the germline V gene, CDR1 is KGHSH and CDR2 is LQKENI. The CDR3 totals 18 residues. V was shortened by 4 bases and J by 0 bases, with 20 bases between the two germline ends. The CDR3 reads CASSLFSLTSSSTDTQYF. For the CDR3, the DNA is TGTGCCAGCTCACTTTTTTCGCTTACATCAAGTAGCACAGATACGCAGTATTTT. Variable domain in full (rest from reference TRBV18 and TRBJ2-3): NAGVMQNPRHLVRRRGQEARLRCSPMKGHSHVYWYRQLPEEGLKFMVYLQKENIIDESGMPKERFSAEFPKEGPSILRIQQVVRGDSAAYFCASSLFSLTSSSTDTQYFGPGTRLTVL.

This sequence joins TRBV28 and TRBJ2-5; a weak D match, TRBD1 (5 bases). Per the germline V gene, CDR1 is MDHEN and CDR2 is SYDVKM. CDR3 size: 13 residues. Trimming cost V 2 bases and J 5 bases, with 9 bases left between them. The DNA of the CDR3 is TGTGCCAGCAGTTTACAGGGTTGGGAGACCCAGTACTTC. It yields the protein CASSLQGWETQYF.

The rearrangement uses TRBV29-1 and TRBJ2-3; D may be TRBD1 (6 bases). Per the germline V gene, CDR1 is SQVTM and CDR2 is ANQGSEA. V was trimmed by 7 bases and J by 6 bases, leaving 14 bases between them. The CDR3 is 12 amino acids. CDR3 nucleotide sequence: TGCAGCGGGGCAACAGGGTTCGATACGCAGTATTTT. The encoded protein is CSGATGFDTQYF.

The genes are TRBV9 and TRBJ2-5; D is uncertain. This CDR3 region has 16 residues. Trimming took 0 bases from V and 1 from J, leaving 13 bases between them. The germline CDR1 and CDR2 sequences are SGDLS and YYNGEE. The CDR3 reads CASSVAYGLIQETQYF. Written as DNA, the CDR3 is TGTGCCAGCAGCGTAGCTTACGGCTTAATCCAAGAGACCCAGTACTTC.

CDR3 in amino acids: CASSLISTSRGAYEQYF. In nucleotides, the CDR3 is TGTGCCAGCAGCTTAATATCGACATCTAGGGGGGCCTACGAGCAGTACTTC. V and J are TRBV11-2 and TRBJ2-7, with D perhaps assigned TRBD1 or TRBD2 (6 bases each). This CDR3 comprises 17 residues. V was clipped by 2 bases and J by 2 bases, with 19 bases between them. CDR1 and CDR2 (germline): SGHAT, FQNNGV.

This rearrangement joins TRBV4-1 to TRBJ2-1, with D possibly TRBD1 on 5 matching bases. Germline values: CDR1 MGHRA, CDR2 YSYEKL. The V gene lost 4 bases and the J gene lost 10 bases, with 17 bases spanning the gap. The CDR3 totals 14 residues. The CDR3 reads CASSLLGRVNEQFF. CDR3 bases: TGCGCCAGCAGCCTGCTGGGCAGGGTTAACGAGCAGTTCTTC.